This record concerns one T cell receptor (beta chain) sequence. V shed 8 bases, J shed 4 bases, and the junction held 7 bases outside the gene matches. The CDR3 loop spans 14 amino acids. Germline V gives CDR1 SGHTA, CDR2 FQGNSA. Data came from immunoSEQ multiplex PCR; TCRdb stores just in-frame clones and leaves some out. The data contain about 39,000 clones, 70% to 80% of them singletons. The data belong to a study of T cells in localized non-small cell lung cancer. The receptor was derived from a woman aged 35 to 69 with stage II squamous cell lung carcinoma. The input for sequencing was PBMCs, taken before any cancer treatment. V gene TRBV7-2 combines with J gene TRBJ1-4, with 7 bases aligning to TRBD1. CDR3 nucleotide sequence: TGTGCCAGCCAGAAGACAGGGTTTAATGAAAAACTGTTTTTT. Its protein product is CASQKTGFNEKLFF.